The present TCR beta chain was sequenced within a study of T cells in Graves' hyperthyroidism and ophthalmopathy. In this sample, this clonotype turned up many times. Amplification targeted TCR beta CDR3 regions from RNA transcripts. TCR CDR3 underwent first-round RT-PCR with the HTBI primer set. TCRdb processed the multiplex PCR reads anew with MiXCR; each CDR3 protein has one entry. The data contain about 340,000 distinct CDR3 sequences, 15% to 20% of them seen just once; the ten biggest clones take up 45% to 55%. Trimming stripped 5 bases from V and 0 bases from J, with 10 bases between. This CDR3 comprises 15 residues. CDR1 is SNHLY and CDR2 is FYNNEI in the germline V gene.

The origin of this receptor is a woman between 45 and 65 years old with Graves' hyperthyroidism. The gene calls are TRBV2 and TRBJ1-4; D possibly corresponds to TRBD1 (5 bases). The specimen sequenced was blood. The CDR3 nucleotides are TGTGCCAGCAGTCGGGACCGTGCAACTAATGAAAAACTGTTTTTT. It translates to CASSRDRATNEKLFF.